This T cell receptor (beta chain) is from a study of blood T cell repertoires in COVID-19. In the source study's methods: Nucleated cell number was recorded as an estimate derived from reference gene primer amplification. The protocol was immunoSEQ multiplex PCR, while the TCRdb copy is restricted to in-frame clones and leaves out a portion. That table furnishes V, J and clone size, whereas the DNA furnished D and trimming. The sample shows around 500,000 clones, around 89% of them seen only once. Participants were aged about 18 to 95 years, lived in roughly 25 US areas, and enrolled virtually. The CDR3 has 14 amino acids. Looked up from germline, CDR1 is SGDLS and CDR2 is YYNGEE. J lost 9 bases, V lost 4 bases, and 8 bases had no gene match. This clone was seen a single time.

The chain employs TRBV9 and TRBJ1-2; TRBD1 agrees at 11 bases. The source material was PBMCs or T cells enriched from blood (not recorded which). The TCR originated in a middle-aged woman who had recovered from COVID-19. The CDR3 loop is CASSTRTGGDRYTF. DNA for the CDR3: TGTGCCAGCAGCACCCGGACAGGGGGCGATCGCTACACCTTC.